Given below is one TCR beta chain in context. These data are taken from a study of blood T cells in healthy people across ages. PCR was performed a second time for about 7 to 12 cycles using a sample-barcoded 5' primer and a J-beta primer mix. TCRdb used MiXCR to reprocess the 5' RACE reads, holding one entry per CDR3 protein. The sample includes about 760,000 distinct CDR3 sequences, around 50% seen only once; the top ten take roughly 24%. Germline V gene sequence: CDR1 ENHRY, CDR2 SYGVKD. This CDR3 contains 13 residues. V was clipped by 4 bases and J by 4 bases; unmatched bases: 3. The sequencing input was blood. This sequence originates from a man aged 35 to 55 in good health. The chain combines TRBV10-3 with TRBJ2-5; the match to TRBD2 covers 7 bases. CDR3 region: CAISAGGLETQYF. The CDR3 DNA is TGTGCCATCAGTGCGGGAGGTTTAGAGACCCAGTACTTC.